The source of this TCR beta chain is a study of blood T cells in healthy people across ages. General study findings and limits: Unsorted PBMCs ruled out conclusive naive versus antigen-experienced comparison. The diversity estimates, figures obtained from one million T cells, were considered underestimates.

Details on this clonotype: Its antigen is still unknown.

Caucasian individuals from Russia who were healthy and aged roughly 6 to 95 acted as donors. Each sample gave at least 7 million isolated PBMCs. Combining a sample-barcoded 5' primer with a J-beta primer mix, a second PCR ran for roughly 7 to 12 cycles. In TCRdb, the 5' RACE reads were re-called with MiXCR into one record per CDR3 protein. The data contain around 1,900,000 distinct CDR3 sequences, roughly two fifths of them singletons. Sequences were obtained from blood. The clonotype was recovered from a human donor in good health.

CDR3 protein: CASGPQILSTDTQYF. DNA of the CDR3: TGTGCCAGCGGGCCCCAAATCCTTAGCACAGATACGCAGTATTTT. V gene TRBV27 combines with J gene TRBJ2-3, with D unclear. CDR3 length: 15 amino acids. Per germline, CDR1 MNHEY and CDR2 SMNVEV (reference sequence). The V end was cut by 8 bases, the J end by 0 bases, with 15 bases between.